The 29 T cell receptor beta chains listed next were all sequenced from one sample in a study of metastatic and nonmetastatic thyroid tumors (dated by TCRdb to 2019 to 2021). The library was prepared using PCR. Sequencing was performed on an Illumina HiSeq 4000. Using fastp trimming at Q25 and MiXCR clonotype assembly, TCRdb reanalyzed the public sequencing data and kept in-frame beta chains. Present in this sample are more than 10,000 clones, under 30% of which were seen just once. Of the sample, 9.8% is held by the ten largest clones. No treatment had been received by any patient before thyroid surgery. The sample taken for sequencing was tumor tissue. These receptor sequences come from a female donor with papillary thyroid cancer or a benign thyroid nodule (not recorded which). Some clones in this sample may be carry-over from other donors' samples.

The CDR3 spells CASSSFPDTQYF. In DNA form, the CDR3 reads TGTGCCAGCAGCTCTTTCCCCGATACGCAGTATTTT. The chain carries TRBV11-2 and TRBJ2-3; D is ambiguous. The CDR3 is 12 amino acids. Germline V gives CDR1 SGHAT, CDR2 FQNNGV. V was clipped by 4 bases and J by 6 bases, with 8 bases between them.

This clone has more than one count but fewer than ten. This chain links TRBV19 with TRBJ2-3; a possible D gene is TRBD1 (6 bases). CDR1 is LNHDA, CDR2 SQIVND, per germline (reference sequence). The CDR3 loop spans 14 amino acids. With 1 base removed from V and 5 bases from J, the gap between germline ends came to 10 bases. CDR3 region: CASSIALGGDTQYF. Here the CDR3 DNA reads TGTGCCAGTAGTATAGCCCTAGGGGGAGATACGCAGTATTTT. Full variable domain (outside the CDR3, taken from reference TRBV19 and TRBJ2-3): DGGITQSPKYLFRKEGQNVTLSCEQNLNHDAMYWYRQDPGQGLRLIYYSQIVNDFQKGDIAEGYSVSREKKESFPLTVTSAQKNPTAFYLCASSIALGGDTQYFGPGTRLTVL.

This clone was found once. This chain joins TRBV5-1 and TRBJ2-7; D unclear. Germline CDR1 SGHRS, CDR2 YFSETQ. The germline V and J ends were trimmed by 2 bases and 3 bases, with 9 bases remaining between them. This CDR3 is built from 13 residues. The DNA of the CDR3 is TGCGCCAGCAGCTTTTTGGGGAACTACGAGCAGTACTTC. Translating gives CASSFLGNYEQYF.

This clone is medium-sized (0.01 to 0.1%). The chain joins TRBV19 to TRBJ2-7, with a tentative D call TRBD1 (5 bases). The CDR3 has 13 amino acids. Germline-derived CDR1 and CDR2 are LNHDA and SQIVND (reference sequence). V lost 5 bases and J lost 2, with 10 bases in between. Written as DNA, the CDR3 is TGTGCCAGTAGTCGCCAGGGCCCCTACGAGCAGTACTTC. Amino acid sequence: CASSRQGPYEQYF. The whole variable domain, remainder taken from reference TRBV19 and TRBJ2-7, is DGGITQSPKYLFRKEGQNVTLSCEQNLNHDAMYWYRQDPGQGLRLIYYSQIVNDFQKGDIAEGYSVSREKKESFPLTVTSAQKNPTAFYLCASSRQGPYEQYFGPGTRLTVT.

This clone has more than one count but fewer than ten. V gene TRBV24-1 combines with J gene TRBJ2-7; 10 nucleotides align to TRBD1. There are 13 residues in the CDR3. Per the germline V gene, CDR1 is KGHDR and CDR2 is SFDVKD. The J segment lost 6 bases and the V segment lost 7 bases, leaving 5 bases of the junction unmatched. The CDR3 region is CATRGDRGGEQYF. In nucleotides, the CDR3 is TGTGCCACCAGAGGGGACAGGGGTGGCGAGCAGTACTTC.

This clone rates as medium-sized. This sequence joins TRBV20-1 and TRBJ1-6, with unresolved D. This CDR3 has 15 residues. CDR1 DFQATT and CDR2 SNEGSKA come from the germline V gene (reference sequence). V lost 3 bases and J lost 8, with 17 bases in between. CDR3 residues: CSARVNEIPDSPLHF. The CDR3 region has the DNA TGCAGTGCTAGGGTTAACGAAATTCCGGATTCACCCCTCCACTTT.

Relative to its sample, this clone is medium-sized. The rearrangement uses TRBV20-1 and TRBJ2-7; 13 nucleotides line up with TRBD2. Germline CDR1 and CDR2: DFQATT and SNEGSKA (reference sequence). The CDR3 is made up of 15 amino acids. The V segment lost 4 bases and the J segment 2 bases; nucleotides outside the gene matches: 5. CDR3 sequence (DNA): TGCAGTGCTAAACGGACTAGCGGGAGCCCCTACGAGCAGTACTTC. It codes for CSAKRTSGSPYEQYF.

The chain links TRBV4-3 to TRBJ2-7; D possibly corresponds to TRBD2 (7 bases). This CDR3 has 13 amino acids. The germline gives CDR1 LGHNA, CDR2 YSLEER. V dropped 0 bases and J dropped 7 bases, with 10 bases sitting between them. The CDR3 bases are TGCGCCAGCAGCCAAGAGGGGGGGGCTGAGCAGTACTTC. As protein: CASSQEGGAEQYF.

The CDR3 spells CASSLRVMGYGYTF. CDR3 in DNA: TGTGCCAGCAGTTTGAGGGTGATGGGCTATGGCTACACCTTC. This sequence joins TRBV28 and TRBJ1-2; D is undetermined. CDR3 length: 14 residues. Trimming took off 3 bases at V and 4 bases at J, with 12 bases between the two ends. Per the germline V gene, CDR1 is MDHEN and CDR2 is SYDVKM.

In its sample, this clone was seen a few times. One end of the junction is discordant with germline, which a read error may explain. The J gene is TRBJ1-1, the V gene TRBV28, with 7 bases aligning to TRBD1. Germline CDR1 reads MDHEN; CDR2 reads SYDVKM. The CDR3 loop spans 12 amino acids. CDR3 nucleotides: TGTGCCGGCAGGGGGTTCAACACTGAAGCTTTCTTT. It codes for CAGRGFNTEAFF.

The chain combines TRBV20-1 with TRBJ1-5; a possible D gene is TRBD1 (5 bases). V was shortened by 6 bases and J by 4 bases, with 13 bases between the two germline ends. This CDR3 is 13 amino acids long. Per germline, CDR1 DFQATT and CDR2 SNEGSKA (reference sequence). The CDR3: CSARREKNQPQHF. The CDR3 coding sequence is TGCAGTGCGCGCAGGGAGAAAAATCAGCCCCAGCATTTT.

Ten or more counts support this clone. This may stem from a read error, because a much larger clone lies one nucleotide away. This chain links TRBV6-1 with TRBJ1-2; D might be TRBD1 (6 bases). Germline lookup yields CDR1 MNHNS and CDR2 SASEGT. The CDR3 loop spans 12 amino acids. CDR3 amino acids: CATVRDNYDYTF. CDR3 nucleotides: TGTGCCACAGTAAGGGACAACTATGACTACACCTTC.

The chain is built from TRBV3-1 and TRBJ2-1; D is perhaps TRBD2 (5 bases). Trimming took 3 bases from V and 7 from J, leaving 13 bases between them. The CDR3 is 14 residues long. CDR1 is LGHDT, CDR2 YNNKEL, per germline (reference sequence). The CDR3 is CASSHNGKRNEQFF. CDR3 nucleotides: TGTGCCAGCAGCCATAACGGGAAAAGGAATGAGCAGTTCTTC.

V usage is TRBV20-1 and J usage is TRBJ2-5; D possibly corresponds to TRBD2 (5 bases). CDR1 is DFQATT, CDR2 SNEGSKA, per germline (reference sequence). This CDR3 comprises 12 residues. The V end was cut by 7 bases, the J end by 7 bases, with 16 bases between. The chain's CDR3 is CSVRERTGTQYF. The CDR3, as DNA: TGCAGTGTCCGGGAAAGAACCGGGACCCAGTACTTC.

This clone has only a few counts. The CDR3 spells CASSFSQGDYEQYF. CDR3 in DNA: TGTGCCAGCAGTTTTTCTCAGGGGGACTACGAGCAGTACTTC. The rearrangement uses TRBV28 and TRBJ2-7, with TRBD1 matching over 7 bases. This CDR3 is 14 amino acids long. Trimming took 3 bases from V and 3 from J; bases not matched to a gene: 5. Germline lookup yields CDR1 MDHEN and CDR2 SYDVKM.

Within the sample, this clone is medium-sized. V gene TRBV2 combines with J gene TRBJ2-7, with D unclear. Germline V gene lookup returns CDR1 SNHLY and CDR2 FYNNEI. Trimming stripped 7 bases from V and 0 bases from J, with 13 bases between. This CDR3 comprises 14 residues. The CDR3 spells CASMPAERSYEQYF. The DNA for the CDR3 is TGTGCCAGCATGCCGGCAGAACGCTCCTACGAGCAGTACTTC.

The chain uses TRBV20-1 and TRBJ1-5; 9 nucleotides agree with TRBD1. J lost 10 bases, V lost 0 bases, and 7 bases had no gene match. Per the germline V gene, CDR1 is DFQATT and CDR2 is SNEGSKA (reference sequence). There are 14 residues in the CDR3. In nucleotides, the CDR3 is TGCAGTGCTAGAGATCGGACAGGGGATGGCCCCCAGCATTTT. Residues: CSARDRTGDGPQHF.

V usage is TRBV5-1 and J usage is TRBJ2-1; possibly TRBD2 for D (5 bases). This CDR3 has 13 residues. Germline-derived CDR1 and CDR2 are SGHRS and YFSETQ. Trimming left V 5 bases short and J 8 bases short, with 14 bases between. CDR3 bases: TGCGCCAGCAGGTCAAGCGGTTACTATGAGCAGTTCTTC. It specifies CASRSSGYYEQFF.

The chain recombines TRBV6-1 with TRBJ1-2; D is ambiguous. The CDR3 totals 14 residues. Per germline, CDR1 MNHNS and CDR2 SASEGT. V lost 4 bases and J lost 1, with 10 bases in between. The CDR3 here is CASSVQRGNYGYTF. CDR3 sequence (DNA): TGTGCCAGCAGTGTCCAGCGGGGTAACTATGGCTACACCTTC.

The J gene is TRBJ2-1, the V gene TRBV6-7, with TRBD1 as a possible D gene (5 bases). TRBV6-7 belongs to the ORF category, with a function that is uncertain. Between the trimmed V and J ends, which lost 11 bases and 5 bases, there was a span of 19 bases. This CDR3 spans 14 amino acids. The CDR3 bases are TGTGCCTGCACCAGACAGTCGGCTGACAATGAGCAGTTCTTC. Encoded protein: CACTRQSADNEQFF.

V gene TRBV28 combines with J gene TRBJ2-7; D not resolved. Trimming stripped 3 bases from V and 0 bases from J, with 0 bases between. CDR3 length: 11 residues. Germline CDR1 MDHEN, CDR2 SYDVKM. The CDR3 loop is CASSFSYEQYF. The CDR3 bases are TGTGCCAGCAGTTTCTCCTACGAGCAGTACTTC. The variable domain in full, completed from reference TRBV28 and TRBJ2-7, reads DVKVTQSSRYLVKRTGEKVFLECVQDMDHENMFWYRQDPGLGLRLIYFSYDVKMKEKGDIPEGYSVSREKKERFSLILESASTNQTSMYLCASSFSYEQYFGPGTRLTVT.

The V and J genes are TRBV2 and TRBJ1-1, with 9 positions matching TRBD1. This CDR3 comprises 14 residues. V was pared by 8 bases and J by 4 bases, with 8 bases of the junction left unmatched. CDR1 and CDR2 from the germline V gene are SNHLY and FYNNEI. This CDR3 is CASVKQGASTEAFF. The DNA for the CDR3 is TGTGCCAGCGTCAAACAGGGGGCGAGCACTGAAGCTTTCTTT.

There are many counts of this clone. The chain carries TRBV6-2 or TRBV6-3 and TRBJ2-4, with 14 bases that match TRBD2. V shed 2 bases, J shed 1 base, and the junction held 7 bases outside the gene matches. Looked up from germline, CDR1 is MNHEY and CDR2 is SVGEGT. This CDR3 has 19 amino acids. CDR3 DNA: TGTGCCAGCAGTTACACCGGGACTAGCGGGAGTTGGGCCAAAAACATTCAGTACTTC. Amino acids: CASSYTGTSGSWAKNIQYF.

The rearrangement joins TRBV6-6 to TRBJ2-3; 9 bases agree with TRBD1. The length of the CDR3 is 15 residues. The junction had 5 bases not matched to a gene; V was cut back by 2 bases and J by 5 bases. Germline V gene data show CDR1 as MNHNY and CDR2 as SVGAGI (reference sequence). CDR3 protein: CASSYAQGALDTQYF. CDR3 DNA: TGTGCCAGCAGTTACGCACAGGGGGCGTTAGATACGCAGTATTTT.

This rearrangement joins TRBV7-8 to TRBJ2-7, with D perhaps matching TRBD1 (8 bases). Germline V gene data show CDR1 as SGHVS and CDR2 as FQNEAQ. The CDR3 extends over 17 amino acids. The V gene lost 5 bases and the J gene lost 2 bases, with 22 bases spanning the gap. The DNA for the CDR3 is TGTGCCAGCAGCACAGGGGGAGGGGGCCGACAGCCCTACGAGCAGTACTTC. This codes for CASSTGGGGRQPYEQYF.

Only a few counts were recorded for this clone. CDR3 residues: CASSTRDNIYEQYF. CDR3 DNA sequence: TGTGCCAGCAGTACACGGGACAACATCTACGAGCAGTACTTC. V usage is TRBV27 and J usage is TRBJ2-7, with a tentative D call TRBD1 (6 bases). Germline V gene lookup returns CDR1 MNHEY and CDR2 SMNVEV (reference sequence). This CDR3 region has 14 residues. V lost 5 bases and J lost 3, with 14 bases in between.

The chain uses TRBV2 and TRBJ2-3, with 11 bases matching TRBD2. Looked up from germline, CDR1 is SNHLY and CDR2 is FYNNEI. The CDR3 contains 16 residues. Losses at the gene ends were 2 bases for V and 6 bases for J; bases not matched to a gene: 7. This CDR3 is CASSESLAGGPDTQYF. Written as DNA, the CDR3 is TGTGCCAGCAGTGAATCTTTAGCGGGAGGGCCGGATACGCAGTATTTT.

This clone is medium-sized (0.01 to 0.1%). V is TRBV5-1 and J is TRBJ1-2, with D possibly matching TRBD1 (5 bases). Between the trimmed V and J ends, which lost 0 bases and 4 bases, there was a span of 10 bases. This CDR3 region has 14 residues. The V gene's germline CDR1 is SGHRS and CDR2 YFSETQ. CDR3 protein: CASSLGGGGYGYTF. As DNA, the CDR3 is TGCGCCAGCAGCTTGGGTGGGGGTGGCTATGGCTACACCTTC.

The V call is TRBV2, the J call TRBJ2-7; 11 bases match TRBD2. CDR1 is SNHLY and CDR2 is FYNNEI in the germline V gene. The V segment lost 3 bases and the J segment 2 bases; nucleotides outside the gene matches: 3. The CDR3 is 15 residues long. CDR3 loop: CASSETSGKTYEQYF. The CDR3 DNA sequence: TGTGCCAGCAGTGAGACTAGCGGGAAAACCTACGAGCAGTACTTC. The variable domain in full, completed from reference TRBV2 and TRBJ2-7, reads EPEVTQTPSHQVTQMGQEVILRCVPISNHLYFYWYRQILGQKVEFLVSFYNNEISEKSEIFDDQFSVERPDGSNFTLKIRSTKLEDSAMYFCASSETSGKTYEQYFGPGTRLTVT.